This TCR beta chain was identified during a study of Graves' ophthalmopathy and Graves' hyperthyroidism. The table lists this clonotype with many counts. Moderate-to-severe activity, CAS ≥3, NOSPECS ≥4 and duration under 3 months were recorded for donors with ophthalmopathy. The diagnostic workup employed clinical symptoms, serum thyroxine, TRAb, thyroid ultrasound and orbital computed tomography. PBMCs were isolated from a roughly 10 ml sample of fresh peripheral blood. This CDR3 is built from 14 residues. Germline CDR1 and CDR2: GTSNPN and SVGIG (reference sequence). V lost 2 bases and J lost 6, with 11 bases in between. The authors amplified TCR beta CDR3 regions from RNA transcripts. RT-PCR was first run with HTBI primers, then multiplex PCR in a second round. TCRdb processed the multiplex PCR reads anew with MiXCR; each CDR3 protein has one entry. The repertoire holds 300,000 or so distinct CDR3 sequences, with 15% to 20% as singletons.

The source is an adult man with Graves' ophthalmopathy. This sequence joins TRBV30 and TRBJ1-6, with D possibly being TRBD1 (5 bases). Sequenced: peripheral blood. CDR3 sequence reads: CAWSRRGPNSPLHF. DNA for the CDR3: TGTGCCTGGAGTCGGAGGGGCCCTAATTCACCCCTCCACTTT.